This T cell receptor beta chain stems from a study of synovial regulatory T cells in juvenile arthritis. Study information: A few patients were therapy-naive; 5 to 7 received methotrexate alone.

In regard to this clone: Its antigen is still unknown.

The synovial samples were synovial fluid, paired with peripheral blood from each active arthritis patient. Profiling relied on immunoSEQ multiplex PCR, and the TCRdb table lists in-frame clones only, not all of them. This listing includes under 3,500 clones. Study-wide results and caveats: Synovial Tregs shared more CDR3 sequences with iaTregs than other blood Tregs.

Germline CDR1 SGHRS, CDR2 YFSETQ. The CDR3 has 14 residues. DNA for this receptor is not on file. This receptor was identified in a donor aged 2 to 35 with juvenile idiopathic arthritis. The chain is built from TRBV5-1 and TRBJ1-1; TCRdb indicates TRBD1, and absent DNA this call remains unverified. The sequencing sample was made of Treg cells from the synovium. The chain's CDR3 is CASRGQGGGTEAFF.